Shown below are 5 T cell receptor beta chains from a single sample sequenced in a study of tumor-infiltrating lymphocytes in oesophageal squamous cell carcinoma. From the PCR reads, TCRdb called clonotypes with MiXCR, one entry per CDR3 protein. The data show approximately 15,000 distinct CDR3 sequences, about 50% seen once. Sequenced: esophageal tumor tissue. These receptors all come from a male donor with esophageal squamous cell carcinoma.

This clonotype was observed many times. The chain recombines TRBV6-6 with TRBJ1-6; TRBD1 matches at 9 bases. CDR3 length: 15 amino acids. Germline CDR1 and CDR2: MNHNY and SVGAGI (reference sequence). Trimming at V came to 2 bases and at J to 14 bases, leaving 10 bases not matched to a gene. The CDR3 region is CASSYGGQGIGTLHF. The CDR3 DNA follows: TGTGCCAGCAGTTACGGCGGACAGGGGATCGGAACCCTCCACTTT.

This clonotype was seen only a few times. Given the absence of the conserved phenylalanine or tryptophan at the CDR3 end, a read error is likely. It is unclear where the CDR3 begins or ends on the DNA, so no DNA is shown, and the CDR3 is as TCRdb lists it. The chain uses TRBV6-1 and TRBJ2-6; the D call TRBD1 from the table was never checked on the DNA. The germline V gene has CDR1 MNHNS and CDR2 SASEGT. The CDR3 is 8 residues long, counting both termini. The CDR3 sequence is CASSHTGT.

The genes are TRBV7-8 and TRBJ2-7; 7 bases map to TRBD2. Germline assignment: CDR1 SGHVS and CDR2 FQNEAQ. The CDR3 spans 16 residues. V lost 4 bases, J lost 0 bases, and 9 bases stayed unmatched. This CDR3 is CASSSQSGMYSYEQYF. Written as DNA, the CDR3 is TGTGCCAGCAGCTCACAGAGCGGGATGTACTCCTACGAGCAGTACTTC.

Points on this clonotype: At one end the junction does not follow the germline gene, possibly because of a read error. The chain joins TRBV7-2 to TRBJ2-5, with 7 bases matching TRBD2. TRBJ2-7 matches the DNA end more closely, so the J call is doubtful. The CDR3 runs 16 residues. The germline V gene has CDR1 SGHTA and CDR2 FQGNSA. The CDR3 is CGSSLNSGPQTYEQYF. The CDR3 DNA follows: TGTGGCAGCAGCTTGAATAGCGGGCCGCAAACCTACGAGCAGTACTTC.

This chain uses TRBV7-3 with TRBJ2-4, with D possibly being TRBD1 (6 bases). TRBJ2-5 explains the end of the DNA better; the J call may be wrong. This CDR3 is built from 14 residues. Germline V gene lookup returns CDR1 SGHTA and CDR2 FQGTGA. DNA for the CDR3: TGTGCCAGCAGCTTAACCAGGGGCGGAGAGACCCAGTACTTC. It codes for CASSLTRGGETQYF.